This TCR beta chain emerged from a study of cytomegalovirus exposure and HLA in healthy donors. PCR primers comprised 60 Vbeta and 13 Jbeta primers. Sequencing was performed with immunoSEQ multiplex PCR; in TCRdb, only in-frame clones are kept and a portion is missing. The sample has 150,000 to 170,000 clones; 70% to 90% are singletons. The CDR3 extends over 15 amino acids. The junction had 4 bases not matched to a gene; V was cut back by 2 bases and J by 3 bases. From germline, CDR1 is SGHVS and CDR2 FNYEAQ. The specimen was PBMCs. The origin of this receptor is a woman aged 40 to 50 in good health and CMV-seropositive. The chain joins TRBV7-6 to TRBJ2-3, with 8 bases lining up with TRBD1. The CDR3 here is CASSLPGTGTDTQYF. The CDR3 DNA follows: TGTGCCAGCAGCTTACCAGGGACAGGAACAGATACGCAGTATTTT.